This T cell receptor (beta chain) was observed in a study of persistence of HIV-infected CD4 T cells. Remarks on this clone: What it recognizes is unknown.

The libraries were made with immunoSEQ version 4 in survey mode. Genomic DNA was diluted to 10 ng/uL, up to roughly 1 ug per sample. Clones were sequenced by immunoSEQ multiplex PCR, and TCRdb holds only the in-frame ones, with some missing. The sample lists fewer than 35,000 clones; approximately 70% were seen once. Broader study findings: Degenerate expanded CDR3beta sequences were enriched among CMV- and Gag-responding cells.

Cells were stimulated with overlapping HIV-1 Gag 15-mer peptides. CD4+ T cells upregulating both CD40 ligand and CD69 were sorted as responding cells. CD4+ T cell counts exceeded 400 cells/uL; CMV serology was positive. Per germline, CDR1 KGHDR and CDR2 SFDVKD. This CDR3 is built from 17 residues. Deletions cut 0 bases from V and 4 bases from J, with 15 bases between. The sequence came from an adult man with HIV who was CMV-seropositive. Sequencing used CD4+ T cells sorted from PBMCs after approximately 19-hour stimulation, obtained from a patient who received antiretroviral therapy. This chain links TRBV24-1 with TRBJ2-1; D is perhaps TRBD1 (5 bases). The CDR3 DNA is TGTGCCACCAGTGATTTGCGGCAGGGTGCTGGGTACAATGAGCAGTTCTTC. This gives the protein CATSDLRQGAGYNEQFF.